This TCR beta chain was documented in a study of shared T cell receptors in the human thymus. This CDR3 contains 15 residues. Trimming took 5 bases from V and 4 from J; bases not matched to a gene: 9. Germline CDR1 and CDR2: MGHRA and YSYEKL. Assay: immunoSEQ multiplex PCR; the TCRdb copy retains only in-frame clones and omits some. The sample yields around 340,000 clones, approximately 95% seen once. This receptor was obtained from a human donor. This sequence joins TRBV4-1 and TRBJ2-7, with 9 nucleotides matching TRBD1. Sequencing input: thymocytes. The CDR3 reads CASSNHRGRGYEQYF. CDR3 DNA: TGCGCCAGCAGCAACCACAGGGGGCGAGGATACGAGCAGTACTTC.